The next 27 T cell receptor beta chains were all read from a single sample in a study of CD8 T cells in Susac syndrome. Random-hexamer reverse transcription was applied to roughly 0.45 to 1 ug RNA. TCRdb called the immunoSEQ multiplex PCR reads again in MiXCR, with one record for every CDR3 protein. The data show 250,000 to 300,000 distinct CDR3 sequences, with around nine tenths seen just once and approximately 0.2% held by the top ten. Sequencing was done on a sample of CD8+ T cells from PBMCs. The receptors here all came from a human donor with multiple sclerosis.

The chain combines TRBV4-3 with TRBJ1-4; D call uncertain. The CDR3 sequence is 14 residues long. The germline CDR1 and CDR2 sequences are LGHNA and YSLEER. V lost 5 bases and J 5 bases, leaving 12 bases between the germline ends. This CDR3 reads CASSEGMRNEKLFF. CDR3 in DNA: TGCGCCAGCAGCGAAGGAATGAGAAATGAAAAACTGTTTTTT.

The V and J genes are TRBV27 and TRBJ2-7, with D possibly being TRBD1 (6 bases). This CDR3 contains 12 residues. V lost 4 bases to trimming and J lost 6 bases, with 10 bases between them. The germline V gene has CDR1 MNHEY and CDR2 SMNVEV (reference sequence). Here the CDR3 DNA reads TGTGCCAGCAGTTCGACAGGACCCGAGCAGTACTTC. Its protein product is CASSSTGPEQYF.

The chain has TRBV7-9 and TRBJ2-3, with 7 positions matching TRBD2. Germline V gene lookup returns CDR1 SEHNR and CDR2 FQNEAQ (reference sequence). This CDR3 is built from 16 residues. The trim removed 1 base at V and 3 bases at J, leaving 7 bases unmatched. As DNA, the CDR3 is TGTGCCAGCAGCTTAGTTCCAGGAGCGGGGACAGATACGCAGTATTTT. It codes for CASSLVPGAGTDTQYF.

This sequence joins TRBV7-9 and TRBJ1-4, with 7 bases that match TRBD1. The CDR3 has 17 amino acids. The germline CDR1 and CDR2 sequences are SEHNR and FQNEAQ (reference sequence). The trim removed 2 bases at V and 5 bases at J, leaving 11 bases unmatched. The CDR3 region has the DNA TGTGCCAGCAGCTTACAGGAGGGACAGTCAAGAAATGAAAAACTGTTTTTT. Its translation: CASSLQEGQSRNEKLFF.

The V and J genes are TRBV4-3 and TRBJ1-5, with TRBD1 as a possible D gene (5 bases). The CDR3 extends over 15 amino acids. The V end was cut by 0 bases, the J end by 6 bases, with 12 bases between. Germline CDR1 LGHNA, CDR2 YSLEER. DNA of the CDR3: TGCGCCAGCAGCCAAGATATAGGGGCGAGTCAGCCCCAGCATTTT. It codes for CASSQDIGASQPQHF.

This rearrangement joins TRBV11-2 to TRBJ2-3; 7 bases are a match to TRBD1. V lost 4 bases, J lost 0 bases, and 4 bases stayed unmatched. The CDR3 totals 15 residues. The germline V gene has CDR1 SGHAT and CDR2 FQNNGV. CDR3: CASSSTGASTDTQYF. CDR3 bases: TGTGCCAGCAGCTCCACAGGGGCTAGCACAGATACGCAGTATTTT.

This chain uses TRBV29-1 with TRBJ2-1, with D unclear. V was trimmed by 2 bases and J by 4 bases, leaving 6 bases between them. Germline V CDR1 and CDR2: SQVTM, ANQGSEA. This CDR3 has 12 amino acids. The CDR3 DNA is TGCAGCGTTGAAATACGATACAATGAGCAGTTCTTC. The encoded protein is CSVEIRYNEQFF.

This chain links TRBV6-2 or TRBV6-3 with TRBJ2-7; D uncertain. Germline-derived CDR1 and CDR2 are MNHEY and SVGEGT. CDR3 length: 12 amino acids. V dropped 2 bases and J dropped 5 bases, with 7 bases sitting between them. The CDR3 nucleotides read TGTGCCAGCAGTTACGGAAGAAACGAGCAGTACTTC. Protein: CASSYGRNEQYF.

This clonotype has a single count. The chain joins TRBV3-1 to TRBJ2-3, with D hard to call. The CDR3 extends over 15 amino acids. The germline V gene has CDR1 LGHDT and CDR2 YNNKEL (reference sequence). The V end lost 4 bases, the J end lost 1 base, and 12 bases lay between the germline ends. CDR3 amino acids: CASSLFPPRTDTQYF. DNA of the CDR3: TGTGCCAGCAGCCTATTCCCGCCCCGCACAGATACGCAGTATTTT.

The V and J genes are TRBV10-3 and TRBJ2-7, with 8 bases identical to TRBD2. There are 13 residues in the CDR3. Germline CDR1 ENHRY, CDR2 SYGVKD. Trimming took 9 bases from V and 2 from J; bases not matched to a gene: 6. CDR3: CAIKREQAYEQYF. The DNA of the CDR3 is TGTGCCATTAAGCGGGAGCAAGCCTACGAGCAGTACTTC.

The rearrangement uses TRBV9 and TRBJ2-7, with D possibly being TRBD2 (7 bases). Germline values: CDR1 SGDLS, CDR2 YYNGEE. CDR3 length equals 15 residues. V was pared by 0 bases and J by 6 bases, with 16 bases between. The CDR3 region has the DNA TGTGCCAGCAGCGTAGATGGGGGGGCAGGGGCCGAGCAGTACTTC. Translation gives CASSVDGGAGAEQYF.

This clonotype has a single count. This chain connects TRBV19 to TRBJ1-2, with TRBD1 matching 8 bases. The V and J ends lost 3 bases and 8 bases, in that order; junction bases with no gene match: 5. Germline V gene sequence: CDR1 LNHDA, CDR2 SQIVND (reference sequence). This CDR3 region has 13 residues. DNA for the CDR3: TGTGCCAGTAGTATTGGACAGGGTAGAGGCTACACCTTC. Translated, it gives CASSIGQGRGYTF.

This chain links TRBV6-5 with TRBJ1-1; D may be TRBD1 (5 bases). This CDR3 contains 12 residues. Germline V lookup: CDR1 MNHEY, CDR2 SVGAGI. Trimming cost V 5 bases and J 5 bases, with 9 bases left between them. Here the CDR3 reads CASSVRGTEAFF. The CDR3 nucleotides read TGTGCCAGCAGTGTCCGGGGGACTGAAGCTTTCTTT.

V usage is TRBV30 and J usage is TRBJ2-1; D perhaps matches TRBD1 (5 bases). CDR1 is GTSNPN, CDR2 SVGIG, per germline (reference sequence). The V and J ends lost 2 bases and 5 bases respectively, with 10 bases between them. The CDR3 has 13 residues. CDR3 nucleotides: TGTGCCTGGAGTTGGGGCCTTAACAATGAGCAGTTCTTC. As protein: CAWSWGLNNEQFF.

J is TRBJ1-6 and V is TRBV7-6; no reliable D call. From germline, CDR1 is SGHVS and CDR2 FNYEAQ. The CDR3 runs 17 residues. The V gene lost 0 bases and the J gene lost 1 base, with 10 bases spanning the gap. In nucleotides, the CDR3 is TGTGCCAGCAGCTTAGCGGGAGGTACATCCTATAATTCACCCCTCCACTTT. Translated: CASSLAGGTSYNSPLHF.

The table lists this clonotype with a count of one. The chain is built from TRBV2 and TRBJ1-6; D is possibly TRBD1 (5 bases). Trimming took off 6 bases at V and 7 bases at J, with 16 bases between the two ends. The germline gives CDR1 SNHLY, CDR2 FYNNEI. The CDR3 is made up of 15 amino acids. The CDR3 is CASRSLQGWNSPLHF. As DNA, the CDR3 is TGTGCCAGCAGATCCCTCCAGGGTTGGAATTCACCCCTCCACTTT.

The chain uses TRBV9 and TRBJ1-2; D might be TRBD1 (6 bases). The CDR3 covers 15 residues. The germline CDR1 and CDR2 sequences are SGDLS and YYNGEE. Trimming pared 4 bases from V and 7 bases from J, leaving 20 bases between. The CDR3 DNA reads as TGTGCCAGCAGCCACTCCTGGGGGGGGCAAGGTGGCTACACCTTC. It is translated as CASSHSWGGQGGYTF.

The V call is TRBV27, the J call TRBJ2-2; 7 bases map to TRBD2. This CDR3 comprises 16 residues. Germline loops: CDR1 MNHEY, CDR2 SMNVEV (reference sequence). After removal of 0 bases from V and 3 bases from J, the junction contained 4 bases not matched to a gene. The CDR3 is CASSLSAGLHTGELFF. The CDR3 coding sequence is TGTGCCAGCAGTTTATCCGCGGGACTACACACCGGGGAGCTGTTTTTT.

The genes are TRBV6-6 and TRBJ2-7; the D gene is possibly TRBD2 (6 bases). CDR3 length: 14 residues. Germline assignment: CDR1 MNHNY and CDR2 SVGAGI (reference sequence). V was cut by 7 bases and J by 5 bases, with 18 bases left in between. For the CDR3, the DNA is TGTGCCAGCACATATGGCGGGGCCGGGCACGAGCAGTACTTC. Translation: CASTYGGAGHEQYF.

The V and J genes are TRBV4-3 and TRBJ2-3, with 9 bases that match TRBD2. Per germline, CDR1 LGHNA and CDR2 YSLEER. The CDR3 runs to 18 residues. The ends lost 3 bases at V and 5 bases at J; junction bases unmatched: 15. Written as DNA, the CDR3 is TGCGCCAGCAGCCATCGTCGGCGGCGGGGGGGCAGCGGAGATACGCAGTATTTT. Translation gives CASSHRRRRGGSGDTQYF.

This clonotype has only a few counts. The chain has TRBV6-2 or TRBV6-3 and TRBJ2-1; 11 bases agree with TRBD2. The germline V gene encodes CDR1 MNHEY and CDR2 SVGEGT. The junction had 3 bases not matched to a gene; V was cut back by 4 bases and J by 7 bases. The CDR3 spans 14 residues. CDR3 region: CASSSGTSGNEQFF. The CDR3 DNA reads TGTGCCAGCAGTTCCGGGACTAGCGGTAATGAGCAGTTCTTC.

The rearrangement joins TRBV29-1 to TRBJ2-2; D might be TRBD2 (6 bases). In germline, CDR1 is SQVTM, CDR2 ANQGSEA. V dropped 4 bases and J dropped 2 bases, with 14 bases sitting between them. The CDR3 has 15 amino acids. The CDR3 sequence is CSVVDPGTNTGELFF. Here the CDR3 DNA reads TGCAGCGTTGTCGATCCAGGGACTAACACCGGGGAGCTGTTTTTT.

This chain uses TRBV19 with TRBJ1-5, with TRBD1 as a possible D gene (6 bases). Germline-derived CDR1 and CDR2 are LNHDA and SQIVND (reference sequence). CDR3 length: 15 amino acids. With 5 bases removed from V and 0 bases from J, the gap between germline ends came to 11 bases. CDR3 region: CASSDAGASNQPQHF. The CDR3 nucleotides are TGTGCCAGTAGTGACGCAGGGGCTAGCAATCAGCCCCAGCATTTT.

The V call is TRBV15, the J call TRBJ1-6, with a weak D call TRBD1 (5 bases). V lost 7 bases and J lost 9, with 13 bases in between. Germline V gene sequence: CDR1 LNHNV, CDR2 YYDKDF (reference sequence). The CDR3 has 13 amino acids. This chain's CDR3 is CATMEGTGSPLHF. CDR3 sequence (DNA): TGTGCCACCATGGAGGGGACCGGTTCACCCCTCCACTTT.

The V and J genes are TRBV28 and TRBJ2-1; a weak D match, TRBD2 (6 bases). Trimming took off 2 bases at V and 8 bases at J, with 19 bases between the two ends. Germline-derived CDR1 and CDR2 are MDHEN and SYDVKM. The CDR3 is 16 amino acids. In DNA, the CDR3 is TGTGCCAGCAGTTTAACTAGCTCCCAAGACGGTTATGAGCAGTTCTTC. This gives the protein CASSLTSSQDGYEQFF.

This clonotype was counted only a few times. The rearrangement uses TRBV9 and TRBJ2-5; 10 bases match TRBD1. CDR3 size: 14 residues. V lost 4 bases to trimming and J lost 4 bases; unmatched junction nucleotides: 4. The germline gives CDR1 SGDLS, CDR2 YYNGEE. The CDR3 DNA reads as TGTGCCAGCAGCCCGACAGGGGGCGGAGAGACCCAGTACTTC. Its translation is CASSPTGGGETQYF.

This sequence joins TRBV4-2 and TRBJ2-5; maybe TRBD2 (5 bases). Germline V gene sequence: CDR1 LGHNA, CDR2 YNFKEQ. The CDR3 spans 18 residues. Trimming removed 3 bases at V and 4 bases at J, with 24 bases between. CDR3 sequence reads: CASSQIGRSDLAGETQYF. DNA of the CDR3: TGTGCCAGCAGCCAGATTGGACGTTCGGACTTAGCCGGAGAGACCCAGTACTTC.